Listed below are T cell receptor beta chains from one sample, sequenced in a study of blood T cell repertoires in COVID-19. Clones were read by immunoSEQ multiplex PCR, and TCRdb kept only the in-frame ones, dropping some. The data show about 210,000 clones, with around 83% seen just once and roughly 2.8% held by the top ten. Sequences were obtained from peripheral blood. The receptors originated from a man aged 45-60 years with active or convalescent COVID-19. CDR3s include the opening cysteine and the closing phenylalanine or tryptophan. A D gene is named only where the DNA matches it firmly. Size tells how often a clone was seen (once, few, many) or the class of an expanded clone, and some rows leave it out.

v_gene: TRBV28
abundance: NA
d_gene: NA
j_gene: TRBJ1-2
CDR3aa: CASSLETPFYLSGGYTF
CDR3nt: TGTGCCAGCAGTTTAGAGACTCCCTTCTACCTATCCGGTGGCTACACCTTC

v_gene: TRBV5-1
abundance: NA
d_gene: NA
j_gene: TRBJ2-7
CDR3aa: CASSWGGTGPYEQYF
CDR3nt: TGCGCCAGCAGCTGGGGGGGGACAGGCCCCTACGAGCAGTACTTC

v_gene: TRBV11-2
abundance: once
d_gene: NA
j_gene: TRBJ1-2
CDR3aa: CASKQGEGVGYTF
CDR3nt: TGTGCCAGCAAACAGGGTGAAGGGGTTGGCTACACCTTC

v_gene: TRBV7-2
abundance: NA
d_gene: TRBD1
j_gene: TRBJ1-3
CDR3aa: CASSWDRGNTIYF
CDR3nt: TGTGCCAGCAGCTGGGACAGAGGAAACACCATATATTTT

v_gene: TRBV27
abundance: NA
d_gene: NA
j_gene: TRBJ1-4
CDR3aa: CASSLSGSGGLKLFF
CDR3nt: TGTGCCAGCAGTTTATCGGGATCGGGGGGCTTGAAACTGTTTTTT

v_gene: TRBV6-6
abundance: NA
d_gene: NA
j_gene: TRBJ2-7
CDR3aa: CASSSDSEQYF
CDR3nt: TGTGCTAGCTCGTCTGACAGTGAGCAGTACTTC

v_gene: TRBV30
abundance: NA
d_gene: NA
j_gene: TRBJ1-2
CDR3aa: CAWIGGGLNNYGYTF
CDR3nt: TGTGCCTGGATAGGAGGTGGACTGAACAACTATGGCTACACCTTC

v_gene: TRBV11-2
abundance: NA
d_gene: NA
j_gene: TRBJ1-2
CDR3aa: CASTNGAYGYTF
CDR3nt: TGTGCCAGCACCAATGGGGCCTATGGCTACACCTTC

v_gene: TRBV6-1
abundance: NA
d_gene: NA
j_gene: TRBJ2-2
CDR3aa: CASSEFGALGGELFF
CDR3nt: TGTGCCAGCAGTGAATTTGGGGCGCTCGGCGGGGAGCTGTTTTTT

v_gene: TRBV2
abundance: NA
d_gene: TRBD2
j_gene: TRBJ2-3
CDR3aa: CASRGEGDTQYF
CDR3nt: TGTGCCAGCAGGGGGGAGGGAGATACGCAGTATTTT

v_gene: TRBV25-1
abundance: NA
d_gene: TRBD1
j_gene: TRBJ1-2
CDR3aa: CASSEFGGQGGYGYTF
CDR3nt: TGTGCCAGCAGTGAATTCGGGGGACAGGGAGGCTATGGCTACACCTTC

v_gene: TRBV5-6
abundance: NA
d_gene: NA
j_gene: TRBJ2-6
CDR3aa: CASSLAGPDSGANVLTF
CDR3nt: TGTGCCAGCAGTCTCGCGGGTCCCGACTCTGGGGCCAACGTCCTGACTTTC

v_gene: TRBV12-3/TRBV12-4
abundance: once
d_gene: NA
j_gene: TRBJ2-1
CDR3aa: CASSLGRNEQFF
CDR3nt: TGTGCCAGCAGTTTGGGGCGGAATGAGCAGTTCTTC

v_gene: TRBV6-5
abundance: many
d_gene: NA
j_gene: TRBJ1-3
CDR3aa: CASRRGPSSGNTIYF
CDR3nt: TGTGCCTCCAGGCGGGGGCCGTCGTCTGGAAACACCATATATTTT

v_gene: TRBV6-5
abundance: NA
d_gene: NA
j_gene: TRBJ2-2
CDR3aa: CASSYERTYTGKLFF
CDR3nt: TGTGCCAGCAGTTACGAGCGGACCTACACCGGGAAGCTGTTTTTT

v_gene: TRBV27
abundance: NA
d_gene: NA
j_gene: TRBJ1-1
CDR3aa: CASSLSPSRTEAFF
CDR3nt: TGTGCCAGCAGTTTATCCCCTTCGCGCACTGAAGCTTTCTTT

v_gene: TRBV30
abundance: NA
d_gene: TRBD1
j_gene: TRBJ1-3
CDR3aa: CAWSLTGSSGNTIYF
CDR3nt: TGTGCCTGGAGCCTGACAGGGAGCTCTGGAAACACCATATATTTT

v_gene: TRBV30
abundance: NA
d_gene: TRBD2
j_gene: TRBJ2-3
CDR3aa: CAWSAGRVSDTQYF
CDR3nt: TGTGCCTGGAGTGCCGGGAGGGTATCAGATACGCAGTATTTT

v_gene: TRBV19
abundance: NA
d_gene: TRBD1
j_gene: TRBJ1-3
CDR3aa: CASRGGQGGSYSGNTIYF
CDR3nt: TGTGCCAGTAGAGGGGGACAGGGAGGCTCCTACTCTGGAAACACCATATATTTT